One sample yielded the 30 T cell receptor beta chains listed below, sequenced in a study of regulatory dendritic cells for organ transplantation (dated by TCRdb to 2015 to 2018). The library came from the immunoSEQ multiplex PCR assay. TCRdb limited this immuneACCESS table to in-frame rearrangements with V and J called. A share of clones is missing; checked studies link under half to unresolved V genes, and the rest is unexplained. The sample contains 26,000 or so clones, about four fifths of them found a single time. Together, the top ten hold about 0.1% of the sample. The sequenced sample consisted of naive CD4+ T cells from blood. This specimen's cell subset or site label, interpreted: CD45RA+ naive T cells. The receptor set was obtained from a human donor in good health.

This sequence joins TRBV9 and TRBJ1-2; D gene uncertain. V gave up 4 bases and J gave up 8 bases, with 27 bases separating them. The V gene's germline CDR1 is SGDLS and CDR2 YYNGEE. CDR3 length equals 17 residues. In nucleotides, the CDR3 is TGTGCCAGCAGCACCAGCGGTGACACTACCACCGTGCAGGGCTACACCTTC. Its translation is CASSTSGDTTTVQGYTF.

The rearrangement links TRBV2 to TRBJ2-7; 8 bases match TRBD1. The J segment lost 1 base and the V segment lost 7 bases, leaving 6 bases of the junction unmatched. The CDR3 loop spans 14 amino acids. Per germline, CDR1 SNHLY and CDR2 FYNNEI. The CDR3 loop is CASKGQGGSYEQYF. Here the CDR3 DNA reads TGTGCCAGCAAAGGACAGGGAGGATCCTACGAGCAGTACTTC. Full variable domain (remainder filled in from reference TRBV2 and TRBJ2-7): EPEVTQTPSHQVTQMGQEVILRCVPISNHLYFYWYRQILGQKVEFLVSFYNNEISEKSEIFDDQFSVERPDGSNFTLKIRSTKLEDSAMYFCASKGQGGSYEQYFGPGTRLTVT.

This sequence joins TRBV4-1 and TRBJ2-5, with D uncertain. This CDR3 region has 15 residues. CDR1 is MGHRA and CDR2 is YSYEKL in the germline V gene. V was pared by 0 bases and J by 0 bases, with 8 bases between. This CDR3 reads CASSQDIADQETQYF. CDR3 bases: TGCGCCAGCAGCCAAGATATAGCCGACCAAGAGACCCAGTACTTC.

V usage is TRBV5-8 and J usage is TRBJ1-2, with 9 bases that match TRBD1. V lost 4 bases, J lost 3 bases, and 7 bases stayed unmatched. Germline-derived CDR1 and CDR2 are SGHTS and YDEGEE. CDR3 size: 15 residues. The CDR3 is CASSPGQGWYYGYTF. In DNA, the CDR3 is TGTGCCAGCAGCCCGGGACAGGGTTGGTACTATGGCTACACCTTC. Complete variable domain (other parts from reference TRBV5-8 and TRBJ1-2): EAGVTQSPTHLIKTRGQQATLRCSPISGHTSVYWYQQALGLGLQFLLWYDEGEERNRGNFPPRFSGRQFPNYSSELNVNALELEDSALYLCASSPGQGWYYGYTFGSGTRLTVV.

This sequence joins TRBV11-3 and TRBJ1-2, with unresolved D. There are 14 residues in the CDR3. Germline loops: CDR1 SGHNT, CDR2 YENEEA. V lost 0 bases and J lost 9, with 14 bases in between. For the CDR3, the DNA is TGTGCCAGCAGCTTAGATCACCGTGACTCCCGCTACACCTTC. Its protein product is CASSLDHRDSRYTF.

This clone came up once. This chain joins TRBV15 and TRBJ2-7; 9 nucleotides match TRBD1. The CDR3 totals 15 residues. The germline V gene has CDR1 LNHNV and CDR2 YYDKDF (reference sequence). V lost 5 bases to trimming and J lost 3 bases; unmatched junction nucleotides: 8. The CDR3 is CATSYRQGESYEQYF. The CDR3 DNA sequence: TGTGCCACCAGCTATCGACAGGGGGAAAGCTACGAGCAGTACTTC.

The chain joins TRBV7-9 to TRBJ1-5, with 7 bases aligning to TRBD1. The germline V gene has CDR1 SEHNR and CDR2 FQNEAQ (reference sequence). The ends lost 5 bases at V and 7 bases at J; junction bases unmatched: 11. This CDR3 comprises 15 residues. The CDR3: CASSLLGDREQPQHF. CDR3 DNA sequence: TGTGCCAGCAGCCTACTGGGTGACAGGGAGCAGCCCCAGCATTTT. The whole variable domain, remainder taken from reference TRBV7-9 and TRBJ1-5, is DTGVSQNPRHKITKRGQNVTFRCDPISEHNRLYWYRQTLGQGPEFLTYFQNEAQLEKSRLLSDRFSAERPKGSFSTLEIQRTEQGDSAMYLCASSLLGDREQPQHFGDGTRLSIL.

This clone was recorded only once. The chain has TRBV19 and TRBJ1-5; D is uncertain. V dropped 8 bases and J dropped 5 bases, with 16 bases sitting between them. The CDR3 extends over 14 amino acids. Germline V gene lookup returns CDR1 LNHDA and CDR2 SQIVND (reference sequence). CDR3 nucleotide sequence: TGTGCCAGTTCTGGATCAGGCCGCCATCAGCCCCAGCATTTT. Encoded protein: CASSGSGRHQPQHF.

This chain links TRBV7-3 with TRBJ2-3, with D possibly matching TRBD1 (5 bases). The CDR3 is 17 amino acids. The V and J ends lost 5 bases and 0 bases respectively, with 18 bases between them. Germline V gene sequence: CDR1 SGHTA, CDR2 FQGTGA. CDR3 sequence: CASSLYRRRSSTDTQYF. CDR3 DNA sequence: TGTGCCAGCAGCCTTTACAGGCGACGGTCTAGCACAGATACGCAGTATTTT. Full variable domain (outside the CDR3, taken from reference TRBV7-3 and TRBJ2-3): GAGVSQTPSNKVTEKGKYVELRCDPISGHTALYWYRQSLGQGPEFLIYFQGTGAADDSGLPNDRFFAVRPEGSVSTLKIQRTERGDSAVYLCASSLYRRRSSTDTQYFGPGTRLTVL.

The chain carries TRBV11-3 and TRBJ2-5; 7 nucleotides line up with TRBD1. J was trimmed by 2 bases and V by 6 bases; bases with no gene match: 9. CDR1 and CDR2 (germline): SGHNT, YENEEA. The CDR3 has 15 amino acids. For the CDR3, the DNA is TGTGCCAGCAGATTATCGGGACAGAAACAAGAGACCCAGTACTTC. Translating it yields CASRLSGQKQETQYF.

V and J are TRBV7-2 and TRBJ2-2; 10 nucleotides agree with TRBD1. The CDR3 extends over 17 amino acids. Germline CDR1 and CDR2: SGHTA and FQGNSA. V shed 5 bases, J shed 6 bases, and the junction held 12 bases outside the gene matches. CDR3 loop: CASSAGTGAWPAGELFF. The DNA for the CDR3 is TGTGCCAGCAGCGCCGGGACAGGGGCTTGGCCCGCCGGGGAGCTGTTTTTT.

The chain recombines TRBV18 with TRBJ2-7; D possibly corresponds to TRBD2 (5 bases). Trimming took off 0 bases at V and 7 bases at J, with 10 bases between the two ends. This CDR3 has 13 amino acids. Germline V gene sequence: CDR1 KGHSH, CDR2 LQKENI. The CDR3 DNA reads TGTGCCAGCTCACCACCAGGGAGAGGGGAGCAGTACTTC. Translating it yields CASSPPGRGEQYF.

Only a few counts were recorded for this clone. The CDR3 here is CATSRARGQGANEKLFF. Written as DNA, the CDR3 is TGTGCCACCAGCAGAGCCCGAGGACAGGGGGCTAATGAAAAACTGTTTTTT. The chain joins TRBV15 to TRBJ1-4, with TRBD1 identical over 10 bases. V shed 1 base and J 3 bases; nucleotides not matched to a gene: 5. This CDR3 has 17 residues. CDR1 and CDR2 from the germline V gene are LNHNV and YYDKDF (reference sequence).

This chain joins TRBV9 and TRBJ2-7; 11 bases fit TRBD2. Trimming took 0 bases from V and 2 from J; bases not matched to a gene: 13. The CDR3 loop spans 19 amino acids. Germline V CDR1 and CDR2: SGDLS, YYNGEE. This CDR3 reads CASSVAFGPGTSGTYEQYF. CDR3 DNA sequence: TGTGCCAGCAGCGTAGCCTTCGGGCCCGGGACTAGCGGAACCTACGAGCAGTACTTC.

This rearrangement joins TRBV6-5 to TRBJ2-7; perhaps TRBD2 as D (5 bases). In germline, CDR1 is MNHEY, CDR2 SVGAGI. There are 15 residues in the CDR3. Trimming removed 5 bases at V and 5 bases at J, with 19 bases between. The CDR3 sequence is CASSPQLTGVHEQYF. The CDR3 DNA follows: TGTGCCAGCAGTCCACAGCTCACCGGGGTCCACGAGCAGTACTTC.

This clone was observed a few times. The chain uses TRBV2 and TRBJ2-7, with TRBD1 matching 9 bases. Germline trimming cut 6 bases from V and 3 bases from J; bases unmatched to any gene: 6. This CDR3 region has 14 residues. Germline loops: CDR1 SNHLY, CDR2 FYNNEI. This CDR3 reads CASSEQGASYEQYF. CDR3 coding DNA: TGTGCCAGCAGCGAACAGGGGGCAAGCTACGAGCAGTACTTC.

The rearrangement joins TRBV5-1 to TRBJ2-3, with 12 bases fitting TRBD2. V shed 4 bases, J shed 4 bases, and the junction held 4 bases outside the gene matches. The length of the CDR3 is 15 residues. CDR1 is SGHRS and CDR2 is YFSETQ in the germline V gene. DNA for the CDR3: TGCGCCAGCAGCAACCTAGCGGGGGGGTCAGATACGCAGTATTTT. This encodes CASSNLAGGSDTQYF.

V and J are TRBV19 and TRBJ2-2; TRBD1 matches 9 bases. Germline loops: CDR1 LNHDA, CDR2 SQIVND (reference sequence). With 6 bases clipped from V and 1 base from J, the junction kept 3 bases outside the gene matches. This CDR3 contains 15 residues. The CDR3 protein is CASRPGQGNTGELFF. The CDR3 DNA is TGTGCCAGTAGACCGGGACAGGGGAACACCGGGGAGCTGTTTTTT. The whole variable domain, remainder taken from reference TRBV19 and TRBJ2-2, is DGGITQSPKYLFRKEGQNVTLSCEQNLNHDAMYWYRQDPGQGLRLIYYSQIVNDFQKGDIAEGYSVSREKKESFPLTVTSAQKNPTAFYLCASRPGQGNTGELFFGEGSRLTVL.

This clone has a handful of counts. This chain links TRBV14 with TRBJ2-7, with TRBD1 matching 7 bases. This CDR3 comprises 17 residues. Germline lookup yields CDR1 SGHDN and CDR2 FVKESK. V lost 3 bases to trimming and J lost 2 bases; unmatched junction nucleotides: 13. The CDR3 region has the DNA TGTGCCAGCAGCCAGGCTTTGACAGGGAATGGCGCCTACGAGCAGTACTTC. This translates into CASSQALTGNGAYEQYF. The variable domain in full, completed from reference TRBV14 and TRBJ2-7, reads EAGVTQFPSHSVIEKGQTVTLRCDPISGHDNLYWYRRVMGKEIKFLLHFVKESKQDESGMPNNRFLAERTGGTYSTLKVQPAELEDSGVYFCASSQALTGNGAYEQYFGPGTRLTVT.

This clone was picked up a small number of times. The CDR3 DNA follows: TGCGCCAGCAGCTGGACCGGGACAGGGGTGGAGGGCTACACCTTC. Protein product: CASSWTGTGVEGYTF. The chain employs TRBV5-1 and TRBJ1-2; 10 bases match TRBD1. This CDR3 is 15 amino acids long. V dropped 3 bases and J dropped 8; count of bases not matched to a gene: 10. Germline CDR1 and CDR2: SGHRS and YFSETQ.

This chain links TRBV2 with TRBJ1-4; 8 bases align to TRBD1. Unmatched junction bases numbered 5, after V lost 7 bases and J lost 1 base. This CDR3 spans 15 amino acids. Germline assignment: CDR1 SNHLY and CDR2 FYNNEI. CDR3 region: CASNPTGGTNEKLFF. CDR3 DNA sequence: TGTGCCAGCAATCCTACAGGGGGAACTAATGAAAAACTGTTTTTT. Looking up the rest from reference TRBV2 and TRBJ1-4 gives the full variable domain: EPEVTQTPSHQVTQMGQEVILRCVPISNHLYFYWYRQILGQKVEFLVSFYNNEISEKSEIFDDQFSVERPDGSNFTLKIRSTKLEDSAMYFCASNPTGGTNEKLFFGSGTQLSVL.

A note on this clone: Mismatch with germline at one junction end may stem from a read error. The genes are TRBV6-1 and TRBJ2-3, with 7 positions matching TRBD1. CDR3 length: 16 amino acids. Germline V CDR1 and CDR2: MNHNS, SASEGT. CDR3 sequence reads: CASSGRDRVRTGTQYF. DNA of the CDR3: TGTGCCAGCAGTGGACGTGACAGGGTACGCACAGGTACGCAGTATTTT.

This chain uses TRBV11-3 with TRBJ2-5; 8 bases agree with TRBD1. Germline V lookup: CDR1 SGHNT, CDR2 YENEEA. V was pared by 0 bases and J by 1 base, with 1 base of the junction left unmatched. The CDR3 has 15 amino acids. The CDR3 DNA reads TGTGCCAGCAGCTTAGAAGGGACAGGCCAAGAGACCCAGTACTTC. It is translated as CASSLEGTGQETQYF.

This clone was observed a few times. The chain uses TRBV19 and TRBJ1-2; the match to TRBD1 covers 7 bases. Germline V gene sequence: CDR1 LNHDA, CDR2 SQIVND (reference sequence). The V segment lost 5 bases and the J segment 4 bases; nucleotides outside the gene matches: 10. The CDR3 is 15 residues long. CDR3 sequence (DNA): TGTGCCAGTAGTGAGGGCAGGGGGACATTCTATGGCTACACCTTC. This encodes CASSEGRGTFYGYTF. Complete variable domain (other parts from reference TRBV19 and TRBJ1-2): DGGITQSPKYLFRKEGQNVTLSCEQNLNHDAMYWYRQDPGQGLRLIYYSQIVNDFQKGDIAEGYSVSREKKESFPLTVTSAQKNPTAFYLCASSEGRGTFYGYTFGSGTRLTVV.

This rearrangement joins TRBV15 to TRBJ1-4; D perhaps matches TRBD1 (5 bases). This CDR3 is built from 16 residues. Germline CDR1 and CDR2: LNHNV and YYDKDF (reference sequence). Trimming cost V 0 bases and J 7 bases, with 15 bases left between them. This CDR3 is CATSRDRAGTGEKLFF. The CDR3 DNA sequence: TGTGCCACCAGCAGAGATCGGGCGGGGACCGGTGAAAAACTGTTTTTT.

This clone was seen only once. The chain's CDR3 is CASSLQGSMNTEAFF. DNA of the CDR3: TGTGCCAGCAGCTTACAGGGCAGCATGAACACTGAAGCTTTCTTT. The chain links TRBV7-3 to TRBJ1-1; D is possibly TRBD1 (5 bases). The CDR3 is 15 residues long. The germline gives CDR1 SGHTA, CDR2 FQGTGA. V dropped 2 bases and J dropped 0 bases, with 10 bases sitting between them.

The chain carries TRBV18 and TRBJ2-7; D ambiguous. The CDR3 contains 14 residues. Between the trimmed V and J ends, which lost 5 bases and 2 bases, there was a span of 13 bases. The germline gives CDR1 KGHSH, CDR2 LQKENI. CDR3 residues: CASSTSTGAYEQYF. DNA of the CDR3: TGTGCCAGCTCAACGTCGACTGGTGCCTACGAGCAGTACTTC.

The CDR3 DNA follows: TGTGCCAGCGCCTTAGCGGGGGGCACCCTGGATACGCAGTATTTT. This encodes CASALAGGTLDTQYF. The gene calls are TRBV2 and TRBJ2-3; TRBD2 aligns across 10 bases. Germline assignment: CDR1 SNHLY and CDR2 FYNNEI. After removal of 8 bases from V and 6 bases from J, the junction contained 11 bases not matched to a gene. The CDR3 has 15 residues.

This sequence joins TRBV11-3 and TRBJ1-4; tentative D call: TRBD1 (5 bases). Germline assignment: CDR1 SGHNT and CDR2 YENEEA. V was trimmed by 5 bases and J by 7 bases, leaving 11 bases between them. This CDR3 region has 13 residues. The CDR3 reads CASSAHRSEKLFF. CDR3 nucleotide sequence: TGTGCCAGCAGCGCGCACAGGTCTGAAAAACTGTTTTTT.

This rearrangement joins TRBV6-1 to TRBJ1-3; D not resolved. CDR3 length: 15 amino acids. Germline V gene data show CDR1 as MNHNS and CDR2 as SASEGT. V was shortened by 3 bases and J by 0 bases, with 9 bases between the two germline ends. This CDR3 is CASSDRRVSGNTIYF. CDR3 coding DNA: TGTGCCAGCAGTGACCGGAGGGTCTCTGGAAACACCATATATTTT.